The 32 T cell receptor beta chains below were found in one sample sequenced in a study of T cell repertoires in cytomegalovirus infection. TCRdb ran MiXCR on the reads and lists one entry per CDR3 protein. The sample has about 920,000 distinct CDR3 sequences; approximately 30% are singletons. These receptors lack a known antigen. The material sequenced was cultured CD8+ T cells from PBMCs, taken from culture after CMV antigen stimulation. Receptors were obtained from a human donor in good health (CMV status not recorded). Some clones in this sample may be carry-over from other donors' samples.

At least ten counts were recorded for this clonotype. This chain joins TRBV7-8 and TRBJ2-1; 10 bases line up with TRBD2. This CDR3 region has 17 residues. Trimming removed 10 bases from V and 0 bases from J; junction bases left unmatched: 12. Germline loops: CDR1 SGHVS, CDR2 FQNEAQ. CDR3 in DNA: TGTGCCACAGCGGCTAGCGGGGGATTCCTCTCCTACAATGAGCAGTTCTTC. As protein: CATAASGGFLSYNEQFF.

There are a few counts of this clonotype. The chain links TRBV10-3 to TRBJ1-6, with 7 positions matching TRBD1. J lost 1 base, V lost 6 bases, and 9 bases had no gene match. This CDR3 spans 17 amino acids. Looked up from germline, CDR1 is ENHRY and CDR2 is SYGVKD. The CDR3 DNA follows: TGTGCCATCAGCAAGGGGGCAGGGGGTTCCTATAATTCACCCCTCCACTTT. It is translated as CAISKGAGGSYNSPLHF.

This clonotype was seen more than once but under ten times. The chain is built from TRBV4-1 and TRBJ1-1; tentatively, D is TRBD1 (5 bases). This CDR3 has 15 amino acids. CDR1 is MGHRA and CDR2 is YSYEKL in the germline V gene. Trimming pared 2 bases from V and 1 base from J, leaving 11 bases between. CDR3 region: CASSQTGTGNTEAFF. The CDR3, as DNA: TGCGCCAGCAGCCAAACCGGGACGGGGAACACTGAAGCTTTCTTT.

The chain uses TRBV7-9 and TRBJ2-5, with 7 nucleotides matching TRBD1. Germline V gene lookup returns CDR1 SEHNR and CDR2 FQNEAQ (reference sequence). This CDR3 has 18 residues. V lost 1 base, J lost 1 base, and 12 bases stayed unmatched. The CDR3 sequence is CASSLVGPGQTRQETQYF. CDR3 nucleotides: TGTGCCAGCAGCTTAGTGGGACCGGGACAGACACGCCAAGAGACCCAGTACTTC. The full variable domain, completed using reference TRBV7-9 and TRBJ2-5, is DTGVSQNPRHKITKRGQNVTFRCDPISEHNRLYWYRQTLGQGPEFLTYFQNEAQLEKSRLLSDRFSAERPKGSFSTLEIQRTEQGDSAMYLCASSLVGPGQTRQETQYFGPGTRLLVL.

The chain carries TRBV14 and TRBJ1-1; possible D gene TRBD1, 5 bases. Germline V gene lookup returns CDR1 SGHDN and CDR2 FVKESK. The CDR3 contains 16 residues. V shed 0 bases and J shed 4 bases, with 15 bases lying between them. The DNA of the CDR3 is TGTGCCAGCAGCCAAGATCGGGGGGGTCGGGGCACTGAAGCTTTCTTT. This translates into CASSQDRGGRGTEAFF. Drawing the rest from reference TRBV14 and TRBJ1-1, the complete variable domain is EAGVTQFPSHSVIEKGQTVTLRCDPISGHDNLYWYRRVMGKEIKFLLHFVKESKQDESGMPNNRFLAERTGGTYSTLKVQPAELEDSGVYFCASSQDRGGRGTEAFFGQGTRLTVV.

This chain uses TRBV24-1 with TRBJ2-4; 12 nucleotides line up with TRBD1. Per germline, CDR1 KGHDR and CDR2 SFDVKD. The CDR3 extends over 16 amino acids. The trim removed 4 bases at V and 5 bases at J, leaving 5 bases unmatched. The chain's CDR3 is CATSEGQGAKQNIQYF. CDR3 sequence (DNA): TGTGCCACCAGTGAGGGACAGGGGGCAAAACAAAACATTCAGTACTTC.

The rearrangement uses TRBV7-9 and TRBJ1-1; no reliable D call. Germline assignment: CDR1 SEHNR and CDR2 FQNEAQ (reference sequence). The CDR3 runs 15 residues. Trimming removed 5 bases at V and 3 bases at J, with 16 bases between. The CDR3 sequence is CASSLGVNLDTEAFF. The DNA of the CDR3 is TGTGCCAGCAGCCTCGGAGTAAACTTGGACACTGAAGCTTTCTTT.

This chain joins TRBV19 and TRBJ2-1; D is undetermined. The CDR3 runs to 12 residues. V was trimmed by 6 bases and J by 4 bases, leaving 7 bases between them. Germline V gene sequence: CDR1 LNHDA, CDR2 SQIVND (reference sequence). Here the CDR3 DNA reads TGTGCCAGTAGCCACAATTACAATGAGCAGTTCTTC. Protein sequence: CASSHNYNEQFF.

The chain has TRBV29-1 and TRBJ2-2; D remains unclear. V was pared by 5 bases and J by 1 base, with 8 bases between. The CDR3 has 13 amino acids. The germline V gene encodes CDR1 SQVTM and CDR2 ANQGSEA. The CDR3 region is CSVIYVNTGELFF. The DNA for the CDR3 is TGCAGCGTTATATATGTGAACACCGGGGAGCTGTTTTTT.

This clonotype turned up a few times. The chain joins TRBV5-6 to TRBJ1-1; D is ambiguous. CDR3 length: 13 residues. Trimming took off 5 bases at V and 5 bases at J, with 13 bases between the two ends. Germline CDR1 SGHDT, CDR2 YYEEEE. The chain's CDR3 is CASSFAGITEAFF. The CDR3 DNA is TGTGCCAGCAGTTTTGCCGGGATTACTGAAGCTTTCTTT.

V and J are TRBV4-2 and TRBJ1-1, with 9 bases lining up with TRBD1. Germline CDR1 is LGHNA and CDR2 is YNFKEQ. This CDR3 is 15 amino acids long. J lost 1 base, V lost 3 bases, and 3 bases had no gene match. CDR3 bases: TGTGCCAGCAGCCACAACAGGGGGCAGAACACTGAAGCTTTCTTT. Encoded protein: CASSHNRGQNTEAFF.

This clonotype has just a few counts. The rearrangement joins TRBV6-1 to TRBJ1-2; TRBD1 agrees at 9 bases. The CDR3 length is 17 residues. V lost 5 bases, J lost 4 bases, and 14 bases stayed unmatched. Germline-derived CDR1 and CDR2 are MNHNS and SASEGT. As DNA, the CDR3 is TGTGCCAGCAGTCCCCCGGGACAGGGTGGAAGGAGCTATGGCTACACCTTC. Residues: CASSPPGQGGRSYGYTF.

The CDR3 protein is CASSLRPGQGMDSNQPQHF. Here the CDR3 DNA reads TGCGCCAGCAGCCTTCGTCCGGGACAGGGGATGGATAGCAATCAGCCCCAGCATTTT. V is TRBV5-1 and J is TRBJ1-5, with TRBD1 matching 10 bases. Germline V gene sequence: CDR1 SGHRS, CDR2 YFSETQ. This CDR3 comprises 19 residues. J was trimmed by 0 bases and V by 4 bases; bases with no gene match: 13.

The chain has TRBV6-1 and TRBJ2-3, with 9 bases lining up with TRBD1. The trim removed 2 bases at V and 0 bases at J, leaving 9 bases unmatched. From germline, CDR1 is MNHNS and CDR2 SASEGT. The CDR3 contains 18 residues. The CDR3 here is CASSELPQDRGSTDTQYF. For the CDR3, the DNA is TGTGCCAGCAGTGAACTTCCCCAGGACAGGGGAAGCACAGATACGCAGTATTTT.

This clonotype has just a few counts. The rearrangement joins TRBV5-6 to TRBJ1-1, with TRBD1 matching 9 bases. V lost 0 bases to trimming and J lost 8 bases; unmatched junction nucleotides: 5. The length of the CDR3 is 14 residues. Germline lookup yields CDR1 SGHDT and CDR2 YYEEEE. The CDR3 DNA sequence: TGTGCCAGCAGCTTGGTGAACAGGGGGCGCGAAGCTTTCTTT. Residues: CASSLVNRGREAFF.

This clonotype was counted only a few times. The J gene is TRBJ1-4, the V gene TRBV12-3 or TRBV12-4; unclear D gene. This CDR3 region has 14 residues. Between the trimmed V and J ends, which lost 3 bases and 7 bases, there was a span of 12 bases. CDR3 sequence: CASSFRPSIEKLFF. CDR3 DNA: TGTGCCAGCAGTTTCAGGCCCTCCATTGAAAAACTGTTTTTT.

The CDR3 region is CASSQVTGEYEQYV. CDR3 nucleotide sequence: TGCGCCAGCAGCCAAGTGACAGGGGAGTACGAGCAGTACGTC. V gene TRBV4-1 combines with J gene TRBJ2-7, with TRBD1 identical over 8 bases. The CDR3 sequence is 14 residues long. CDR1 and CDR2 (germline): MGHRA, YSYEKL. V trimming: 1 base; J trimming: 4 bases; junction bases outside the gene matches: 3.

The genes are TRBV27 and TRBJ1-2; TRBD1 is a possible D gene (6 bases). Germline loops: CDR1 MNHEY, CDR2 SMNVEV (reference sequence). Trimming cost V 4 bases and J 1 base, with 13 bases left between them. The CDR3 runs 15 residues. The CDR3 loop reads CASSSTGKLNYGYTF. The CDR3 bases are TGTGCCAGCAGTTCCACAGGGAAACTTAACTATGGCTACACCTTC.

This clonotype was seen repeatedly, ten times or more. The chain's CDR3 is CASSYSAGDSYNEQFF. Written as DNA, the CDR3 is TGTGCCAGCAGTTACTCCGCGGGGGATTCCTACAATGAGCAGTTCTTC. The rearrangement links TRBV6-6 to TRBJ2-1; 7 bases are a match to TRBD2. V shed 0 bases, J shed 1 base, and the junction held 3 bases outside the gene matches. This CDR3 region has 16 residues. Germline V CDR1 and CDR2: MNHNY, SVGAGI (reference sequence).

This chain links TRBV29-1 with TRBJ1-2; maybe TRBD1 (5 bases). Trimming stripped 1 base from V and 4 bases from J, with 19 bases between. This CDR3 contains 16 residues. The germline V gene has CDR1 SQVTM and CDR2 ANQGSEA. CDR3 loop: CSVEAGNPPDGYGYTF. The CDR3 region has the DNA TGCAGCGTTGAAGCAGGGAACCCCCCTGACGGCTATGGCTACACCTTC.

The table lists this clonotype with a few counts. CDR3 nucleotides: TGTGCCAGCAGCCCCCCAAGCGGGGGTCAGCCCCAGCATTTT. Its translation: CASSPPSGGQPQHF. The chain is built from TRBV7-8 and TRBJ1-5, with D possibly matching TRBD1 (5 bases). Germline V gene sequence: CDR1 SGHVS, CDR2 FQNEAQ. V was cut by 5 bases and J by 6 bases, with 14 bases left in between. This CDR3 region has 14 residues.

The chain combines TRBV6-1 with TRBJ1-1, with D hard to call. The CDR3 is made up of 12 amino acids. Germline loops: CDR1 MNHNS, CDR2 SASEGT. V gave up 6 bases and J gave up 7 bases, with 12 bases separating them. Written as DNA, the CDR3 is TGTGCCAGCAGCATATTAGGCGGTGAAGCTTTCTTT. It specifies CASSILGGEAFF.

The rearrangement joins TRBV3-1 to TRBJ1-1; the D is unclear. CDR1 and CDR2 from the germline V gene are LGHDT and YNNKEL (reference sequence). The CDR3 runs 13 residues. V lost 5 bases to trimming and J lost 7 bases, with 14 bases between them. The CDR3 region is CASSSTGNVEAFF. DNA of the CDR3: TGTGCCAGCAGCTCTACCGGGAATGTTGAAGCTTTCTTT.

V and J are TRBV7-9 and TRBJ2-5, with D hard to call. V lost 1 base and J lost 1, with 16 bases in between. The CDR3 loop spans 17 amino acids. Germline-derived CDR1 and CDR2 are SEHNR and FQNEAQ (reference sequence). This CDR3 reads CASSLGLFPPAQETQYF. The DNA for the CDR3 is TGTGCCAGCAGCTTAGGCTTGTTCCCCCCTGCCCAAGAGACCCAGTACTTC.

The V and J genes are TRBV10-3 and TRBJ2-5; D remains ambiguous. Germline loops: CDR1 ENHRY, CDR2 SYGVKD. V was pared by 7 bases and J by 5 bases, with 11 bases between. This CDR3 comprises 12 residues. The CDR3 DNA follows: TGTGCCATCAAAGACTCCTGGGAGACCCAGTACTTC. Its translation is CAIKDSWETQYF.

The chain couples TRBV7-6 to TRBJ1-4; tentatively, D is TRBD1 (6 bases). CDR1 is SGHVS, CDR2 FNYEAQ, per germline. This CDR3 has 15 amino acids. V shed 5 bases and J shed 4 bases, with 14 bases lying between them. The CDR3 DNA reads as TGTGCCAGCAGCGGTACAGGGCCTTTTAATGAAAAACTGTTTTTT. Its protein product is CASSGTGPFNEKLFF. The whole variable domain, filled in from reference TRBV7-6 and TRBJ1-4, reads GAGVSQSPRYKVTKRGQDVALRCDPISGHVSLYWYRQALGQGPEFLTYFNYEAQQDKSGLPNDRFSAERPEGSISTLTIQRTEQRDSAMYRCASSGTGPFNEKLFFGSGTQLSVL.

This rearrangement joins TRBV14 to TRBJ2-2; TRBD1 matches 11 bases. This CDR3 has 15 residues. Trimming cost V 4 bases and J 7 bases; bases outside gene matches: 5. CDR1 is SGHDN, CDR2 FVKESK, per germline. The CDR3 nucleotides are TGTGCCAGCAGCCGGGACAGGGGGATAGTCGGGGAGCTGTTTTTT. As protein: CASSRDRGIVGELFF.

The J gene is TRBJ2-3, the V gene TRBV19; 8 nucleotides match TRBD1. V shed 7 bases, J shed 3 bases, and the junction held 6 bases outside the gene matches. The germline V gene has CDR1 LNHDA and CDR2 SQIVND (reference sequence). This CDR3 has 14 residues. CDR3 sequence reads: CASTRQGWTDTQYF. The CDR3 coding sequence is TGTGCCAGTACCCGACAGGGGTGGACAGATACGCAGTATTTT.

This clonotype was seen more than once but under ten times. The chain is built from TRBV6-6 and TRBJ1-5, with D perhaps TRBD1 (6 bases). The V end was cut by 4 bases, the J end by 0 bases, with 16 bases between. The germline gives CDR1 MNHNY, CDR2 SVGAGI (reference sequence). The length of the CDR3 is 17 residues. As DNA, the CDR3 is TGTGCCAGCAGTTTATCTTCCAGGGGACATAGCAATCAGCCCCAGCATTTT. Translation: CASSLSSRGHSNQPQHF.

This clonotype was observed many times. The chain links TRBV5-5 to TRBJ2-5, with D maybe TRBD2 (7 bases). CDR1 and CDR2 from the germline V gene are SGHKS and YYEKEE (reference sequence). Trimming left V 6 bases short and J 4 bases short, with 13 bases between. This CDR3 region has 13 residues. The CDR3 DNA reads TGTGCCAGCACCTCTAGGGGGGGAGAGACCCAGTACTTC. The encoded protein is CASTSRGGETQYF.

The chain couples TRBV20-1 to TRBJ2-5; 8 nucleotides align to TRBD1. CDR3 length: 13 amino acids. Unmatched junction bases numbered 8, after V lost 4 bases and J lost 7 bases. Per germline, CDR1 DFQATT and CDR2 SNEGSKA (reference sequence). The CDR3 DNA reads TGCAGTGCTACAGGGGGCCCCCCGGGGACCCAGTACTTC. Translation gives CSATGGPPGTQYF.

The chain employs TRBV5-1 and TRBJ1-2, with D unresolved. Trimming pared 0 bases from V and 3 bases from J, leaving 18 bases between. The germline V gene encodes CDR1 SGHRS and CDR2 YFSETQ. The CDR3 loop spans 17 amino acids. CDR3 DNA: TGCGCCAGCAGCTTGGCCTATGAGGCCCGTTTTTACTATGGCTACACCTTC. This gives the protein CASSLAYEARFYYGYTF.